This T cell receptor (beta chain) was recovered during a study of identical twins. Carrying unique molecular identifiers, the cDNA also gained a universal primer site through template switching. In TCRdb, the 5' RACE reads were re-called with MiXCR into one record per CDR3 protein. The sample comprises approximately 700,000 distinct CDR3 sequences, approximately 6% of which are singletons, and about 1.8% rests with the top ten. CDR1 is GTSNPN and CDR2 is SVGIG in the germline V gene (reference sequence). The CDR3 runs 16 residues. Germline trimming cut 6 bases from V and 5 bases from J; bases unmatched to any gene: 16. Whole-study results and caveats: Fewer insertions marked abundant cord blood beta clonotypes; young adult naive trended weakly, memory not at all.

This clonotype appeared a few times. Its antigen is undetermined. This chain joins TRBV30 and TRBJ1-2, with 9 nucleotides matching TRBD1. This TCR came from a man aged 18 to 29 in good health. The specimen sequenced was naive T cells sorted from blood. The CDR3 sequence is CACPGTGLLLGYGYTF. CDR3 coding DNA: TGTGCCTGCCCCGGGACAGGGTTGCTTTTAGGGTATGGCTACACCTTC.